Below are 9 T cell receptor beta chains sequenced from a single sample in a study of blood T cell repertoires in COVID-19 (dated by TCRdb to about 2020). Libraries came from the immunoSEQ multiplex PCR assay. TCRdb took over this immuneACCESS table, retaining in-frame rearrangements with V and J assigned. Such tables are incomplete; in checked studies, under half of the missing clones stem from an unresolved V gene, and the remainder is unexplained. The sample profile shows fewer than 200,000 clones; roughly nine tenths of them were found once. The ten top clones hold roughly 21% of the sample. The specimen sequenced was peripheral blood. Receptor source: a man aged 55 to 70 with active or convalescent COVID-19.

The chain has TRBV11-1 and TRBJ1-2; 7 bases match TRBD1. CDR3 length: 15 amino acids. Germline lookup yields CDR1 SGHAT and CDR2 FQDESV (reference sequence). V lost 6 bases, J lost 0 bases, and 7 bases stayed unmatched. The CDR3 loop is CASSFGQATNYGYTF. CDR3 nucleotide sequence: TGTGCCAGCAGTTTTGGACAGGCGACTAACTATGGCTACACCTTC. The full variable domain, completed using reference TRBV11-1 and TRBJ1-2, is EAEVAQSPRYKITEKSQAVAFWCDPISGHATLYWYRQILGQGPELLVQFQDESVVDDSQLPKDRFSAERLKGVDSTLKIQPAELGDSAMYLCASSFGQATNYGYTFGSGTRLTVV.

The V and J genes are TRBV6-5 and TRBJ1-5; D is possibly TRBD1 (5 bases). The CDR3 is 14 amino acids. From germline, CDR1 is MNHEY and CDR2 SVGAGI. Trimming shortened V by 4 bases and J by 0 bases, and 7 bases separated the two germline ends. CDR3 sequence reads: CASSSGHSNQPQHF. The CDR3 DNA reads TGTGCCAGCAGTTCAGGGCATAGCAATCAGCCCCAGCATTTT.

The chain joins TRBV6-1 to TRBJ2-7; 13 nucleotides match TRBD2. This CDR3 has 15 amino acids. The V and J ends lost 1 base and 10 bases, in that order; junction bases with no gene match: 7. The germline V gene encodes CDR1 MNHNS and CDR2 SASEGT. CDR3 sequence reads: CASSEGPTSGGRQYF. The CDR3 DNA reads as TGTGCCAGCAGTGAAGGGCCGACTAGCGGGGGGCGACAGTACTTC.

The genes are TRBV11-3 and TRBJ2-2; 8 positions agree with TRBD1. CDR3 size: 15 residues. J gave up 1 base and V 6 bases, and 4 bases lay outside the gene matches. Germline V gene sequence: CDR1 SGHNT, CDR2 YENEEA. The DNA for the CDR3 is TGTGCCAGCAGTACCGGGACAGGGAACACCGGGGAGCTGTTTTTT. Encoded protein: CASSTGTGNTGELFF.

The CDR3 nucleotides are TGTGCCAGCAGCGTGACAGGGAACACTGAAGCTTTCTTT. Encoded protein: CASSVTGNTEAFF. The chain joins TRBV7-3 to TRBJ1-1; perhaps TRBD1 as D (6 bases). Trimming cost V 5 bases and J 1 base, with 8 bases left between them. Per the germline V gene, CDR1 is SGHTA and CDR2 is FQGTGA. The CDR3 covers 13 residues. Using reference TRBV7-3 and TRBJ1-1 for the parts outside the CDR3, the full variable domain is GAGVSQTPSNKVTEKGKYVELRCDPISGHTALYWYRQSLGQGPEFLIYFQGTGAADDSGLPNDRFFAVRPEGSVSTLKIQRTERGDSAVYLCASSVTGNTEAFFGQGTRLTVV.

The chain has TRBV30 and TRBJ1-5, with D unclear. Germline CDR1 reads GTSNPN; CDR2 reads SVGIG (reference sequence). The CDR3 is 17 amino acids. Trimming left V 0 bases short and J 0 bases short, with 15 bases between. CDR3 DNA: TGTGCCTGGAGTGTGGCGGGCCCACTTTATAGCAATCAGCCCCAGCATTTT. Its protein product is CAWSVAGPLYSNQPQHF.

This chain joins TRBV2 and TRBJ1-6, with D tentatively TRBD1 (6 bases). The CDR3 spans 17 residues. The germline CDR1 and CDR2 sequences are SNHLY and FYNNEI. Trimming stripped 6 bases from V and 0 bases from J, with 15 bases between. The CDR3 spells CASRVNRVASYNSPLHF. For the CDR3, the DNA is TGTGCCAGCAGGGTCAACAGGGTCGCCTCCTATAATTCACCCCTCCACTTT.

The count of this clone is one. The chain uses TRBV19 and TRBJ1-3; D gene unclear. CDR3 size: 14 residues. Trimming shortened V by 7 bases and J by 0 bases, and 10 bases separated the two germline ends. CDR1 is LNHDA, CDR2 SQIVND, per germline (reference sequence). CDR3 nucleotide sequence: TGTGCCAGTAAAAATCAGATCTCTGGAAACACCATATATTTT. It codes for CASKNQISGNTIYF.

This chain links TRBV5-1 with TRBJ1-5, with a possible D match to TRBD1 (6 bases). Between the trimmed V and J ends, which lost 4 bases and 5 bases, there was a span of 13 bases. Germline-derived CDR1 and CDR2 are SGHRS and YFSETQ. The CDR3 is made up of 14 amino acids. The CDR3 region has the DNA TGCGCCAGCAGCCTAGGGGGATCGGATCAGCCCCAGCATTTT. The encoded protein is CASSLGGSDQPQHF.